These 3 T cell receptor beta chains originate from one sample sequenced in a study of T cell clones after liver transplantation. The protocol was immunoSEQ multiplex PCR, while the TCRdb copy is restricted to in-frame clones and leaves out a portion. The sample has tens of thousands of clones, roughly nine tenths seen once; the top ten hold less than 3.5%. The sequencing here drew on CD4+ T cells from blood, taken before liver transplant. All receptors derive from a human donor who received a liver transplant.

This rearrangement joins TRBV2 to TRBJ1-5, with D possibly matching TRBD1 (6 bases). This CDR3 contains 16 residues. Trimming stripped 5 bases from V and 5 bases from J, with 19 bases between. Germline-derived CDR1 and CDR2 are SNHLY and FYNNEI. The DNA of the CDR3 is TGTGCCAGCAGTCAGGGGCGTCAACAAGGGCATCAGCCCCAGCATTTT. The encoded protein is CASSQGRQQGHQPQHF. The entire variable domain, with the rest obtained from reference TRBV2 and TRBJ1-5, is as follows: EPEVTQTPSHQVTQMGQEVILRCVPISNHLYFYWYRQILGQKVEFLVSFYNNEISEKSEIFDDQFSVERPDGSNFTLKIRSTKLEDSAMYFCASSQGRQQGHQPQHFGDGTRLSIL.

The CDR3 nucleotides read TGCGCCAGCACAGGAATGGACGGCTACAATCAGCCCCAGCATTTT. Protein product: CASTGMDGYNQPQHF. The V gene is TRBV10-2, the J gene TRBJ1-5; D unclear. The CDR3 is made up of 15 amino acids. V was cut by 7 bases and J by 3 bases, with 16 bases left in between. Germline assignment: CDR1 WSHSY and CDR2 SAAADI.

The chain employs TRBV19 and TRBJ1-1; 7 nucleotides agree with TRBD1. V shed 0 bases, J shed 5 bases, and the junction held 9 bases outside the gene matches. The CDR3 covers 16 residues. Germline loops: CDR1 LNHDA, CDR2 SQIVND (reference sequence). In nucleotides, the CDR3 is TGTGCCAGTAGTATAGATGCCGGGACAGAATTTACTGAAGCTTTCTTT. Protein sequence: CASSIDAGTEFTEAFF.